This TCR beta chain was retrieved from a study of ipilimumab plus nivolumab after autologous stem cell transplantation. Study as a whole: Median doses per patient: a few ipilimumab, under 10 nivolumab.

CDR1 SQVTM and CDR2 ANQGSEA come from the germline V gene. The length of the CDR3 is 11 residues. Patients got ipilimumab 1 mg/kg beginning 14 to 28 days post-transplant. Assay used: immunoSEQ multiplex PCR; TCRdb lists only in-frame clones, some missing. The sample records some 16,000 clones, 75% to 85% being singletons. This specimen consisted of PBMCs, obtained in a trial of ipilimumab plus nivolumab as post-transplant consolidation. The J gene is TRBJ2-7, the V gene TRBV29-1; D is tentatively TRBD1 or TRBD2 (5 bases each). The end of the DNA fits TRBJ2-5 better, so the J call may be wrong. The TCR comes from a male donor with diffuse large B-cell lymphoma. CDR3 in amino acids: CSVGEGETQYF. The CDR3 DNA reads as TGCAGCGTTGGCGAGGGGGAGACCCAGTACTTC.